This T cell receptor beta chain came from a study of Ad26.COV2.S vaccination and SARS-CoV-2 variants. The overall study: Intramuscularly, Ad26.COV2.S was given either once or twice, 56 days apart.

Concerning this clone itself: What it binds is unknown.

As to treatment: some 20 received Ad26.COV2.S at low or high dose, single or two shots; about five received placebo; per-sample allocation not given. Sampling occurred on day 63 after the first vaccine or placebo injection. Based in Boston, the donor was an adult of 18-55 years. The CDR3 extends over 15 amino acids. V dropped 0 bases and J dropped 3 bases, with 9 bases sitting between them. Germline values: CDR1 SGHRS, CDR2 YFSETQ. Study-wide points: Higher spike-specific TCR breadth was found in vaccine recipients than in placebo recipients.

The repertoire was sequenced with immunoSEQ multiplex PCR; TCRdb's copy has only in-frame clones and lacks some. The table records about 480,000 clones, around nine tenths of them present only once. The rearrangement joins TRBV5-1 to TRBJ2-2; no clear D. Specimen: peripheral blood, collected in a trial of Ad26.COV2.S vaccine versus placebo. The source is a person aged 18-60 years who received the Ad26.COV2.S COVID-19 vaccine or a placebo. The CDR3 reads CASSLGEVDTGELFF. CDR3 coding DNA: TGCGCCAGCAGCTTGGGAGAGGTCGACACCGGGGAGCTGTTTTTT.